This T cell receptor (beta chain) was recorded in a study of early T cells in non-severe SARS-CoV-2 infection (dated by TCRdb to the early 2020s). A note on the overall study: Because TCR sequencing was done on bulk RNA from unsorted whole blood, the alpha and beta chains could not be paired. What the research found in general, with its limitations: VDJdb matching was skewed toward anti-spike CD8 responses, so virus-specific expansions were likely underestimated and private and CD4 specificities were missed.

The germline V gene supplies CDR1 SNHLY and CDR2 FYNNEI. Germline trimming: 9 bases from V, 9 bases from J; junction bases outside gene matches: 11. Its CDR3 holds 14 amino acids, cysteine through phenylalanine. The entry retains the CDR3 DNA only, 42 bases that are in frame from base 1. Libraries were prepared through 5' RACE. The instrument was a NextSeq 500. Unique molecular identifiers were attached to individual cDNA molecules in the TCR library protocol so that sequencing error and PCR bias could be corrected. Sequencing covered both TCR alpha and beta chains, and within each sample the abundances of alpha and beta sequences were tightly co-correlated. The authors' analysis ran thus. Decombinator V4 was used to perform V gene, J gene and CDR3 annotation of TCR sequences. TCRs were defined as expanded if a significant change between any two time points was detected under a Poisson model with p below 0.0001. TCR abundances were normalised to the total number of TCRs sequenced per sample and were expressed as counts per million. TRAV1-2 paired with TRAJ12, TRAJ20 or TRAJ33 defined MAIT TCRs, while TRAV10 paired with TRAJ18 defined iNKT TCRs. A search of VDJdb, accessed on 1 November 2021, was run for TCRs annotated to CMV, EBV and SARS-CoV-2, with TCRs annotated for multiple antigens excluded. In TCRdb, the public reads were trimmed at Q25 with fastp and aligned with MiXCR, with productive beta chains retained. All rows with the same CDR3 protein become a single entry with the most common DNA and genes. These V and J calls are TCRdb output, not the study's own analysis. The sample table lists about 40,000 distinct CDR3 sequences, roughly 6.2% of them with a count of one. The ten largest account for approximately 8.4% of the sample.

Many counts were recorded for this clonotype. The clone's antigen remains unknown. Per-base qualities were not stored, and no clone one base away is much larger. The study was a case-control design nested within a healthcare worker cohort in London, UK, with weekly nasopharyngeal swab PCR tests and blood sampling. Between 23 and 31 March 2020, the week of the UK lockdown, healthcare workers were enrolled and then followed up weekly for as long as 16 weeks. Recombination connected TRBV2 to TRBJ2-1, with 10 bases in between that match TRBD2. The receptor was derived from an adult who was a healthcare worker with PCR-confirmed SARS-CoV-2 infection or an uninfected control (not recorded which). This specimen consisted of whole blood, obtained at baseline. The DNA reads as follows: TGTGCCAGTTTACCGGGACTAGCGTCGGTTGAGCAGTTCTTC. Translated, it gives CASLPGLASVEQFF.